The rows below give T cell receptor beta chains drawn from one sample of a study of T cells after yellow fever vaccination. Using its own MiXCR run on the 5' RACE reads, TCRdb lists one record per CDR3 protein. Of approximately 600,000 distinct CDR3 sequences listed, over 9% were seen once; the top ten hold under 15%. The material was PBMCs, obtained on the day of the yellow fever booster vaccination. The receptors here all came from a man aged 30-40 years who received the YFV17D yellow fever vaccine. CDR3s include the opening cysteine and the closing phenylalanine or tryptophan. The order of the fields is J gene, V gene, D gene, clone size, CDR3 protein, CDR3 DNA. D genes are given only for firm matches. A clone size is listed for some rows: how often the clone was seen (once, few, many), or a class if it is expanded.

TRBJ2-1 TRBV5-1 . many CASRVGLNNEQFF TGCGCCAGCAGGGTGGGACTGAACAATGAGCAGTTCTTC
TRBJ2-2 TRBV18 . . CASSAAGSTGELFF TGTGCCAGCTCGGCAGCGGGCTCCACCGGGGAGCTGTTTTTT
TRBJ2-3 TRBV7-9 TRBD2 few CASSLAESGRAPTQYF TGTGCCAGCAGCTTAGCCGAAAGCGGGAGGGCGCCTACGCAGTATTTT
TRBJ2-1 TRBV29-1 TRBD1 few CSAGQARSYNEQFF TGCAGCGCGGGACAGGCTCGCTCCTACAATGAGCAGTTCTTC
TRBJ2-7 TRBV25-1 . few CASSGPRAVSYEQYF TGTGCCAGCAGTGGCCCCAGGGCCGTCTCCTACGAGCAGTACTTC
TRBJ2-1 TRBV7-9 TRBD2 few CASSSPLTSHEQFF TGTGCCAGCAGCTCACCCCTGACTAGCCATGAGCAGTTCTTC
TRBJ2-3 TRBV20-1 . many CSEGLLSTDTQYF TGCAGTGAGGGGCTGCTTAGCACAGATACGCAGTATTTT
TRBJ2-1 TRBV24-1 TRBD2 many CATSDPGEGSSYNEQFF TGTGCCACCAGTGATCCCGGGGAGGGAAGCTCCTACAATGAGCAGTTCTTC
TRBJ1-1 TRBV6-6 . . CASSSYEREPAFF TGTGCCAGCAGTAGTTACGAACGGGAACCGGCTTTCTTT
TRBJ2-1 TRBV5-8 . few CASSLEQGTNNEQFF TGTGCCAGCAGCTTGGAGCAGGGGACTAACAATGAGCAGTTCTTC
TRBJ1-2 TRBV29-1 . . CSVGGTNTF TGCAGCGTTGGGGGGACCAACACCTTC
TRBJ2-7 TRBV2 TRBD2 . CASSDFTSGYEQYF TGTGCCAGCAGTGATTTCACTAGCGGCTACGAGCAGTACTTC
TRBJ1-2 TRBV5-8 TRBD1 few CASSLGDSPLYGYTF TGTGCCAGCAGCTTGGGGGACAGCCCACTCTATGGCTACACCTTC
TRBJ2-1 TRBV7-9 . many CASTLRYEQFF TGTGCCAGCACCCTTAGATATGAGCAGTTCTTC
TRBJ2-5 TRBV5-6 . . CASSIITETQYF TGTGCCAGCAGCATCATCACGGAGACCCAGTACTTC
TRBJ2-7 TRBV10-3 . few CAISVGVEQYF TGTGCCATCAGTGTCGGGGTCGAGCAGTACTTC
TRBJ2-7 TRBV6-2/TRBV6-3 . many CASSPWTTYEQYF TGTGCCAGCAGTCCCTGGACAACCTACGAGCAGTACTTC
TRBJ1-3 TRBV1 . . CTSSHLRGTSSGNTIYF TGCACCAGCAGCCACCTCCGAGGAACCTCCTCTGGAAACACCATATATTTT
TRBJ1-4 TRBV7-9 TRBD1 few CASSFGDRVVEKLFF TGTGCCAGCAGCTTTGGCGACAGGGTAGTAGAAAAACTGTTTTTT
TRBJ2-7 TRBV2 . . CASRGGLYEQYF TGTGCCAGCCGAGGAGGCCTCTACGAGCAGTACTTC
TRBJ1-1 TRBV5-1 . few CASSSGGGFHTEAFF TGCGCCAGCAGCTCTGGAGGGGGGTTCCACACTGAAGCTTTCTTT
TRBJ1-1 TRBV7-3 . few CASSLYDSTEAFF TGTGCCAGCAGCTTATACGACAGCACTGAAGCTTTCTTT
TRBJ1-3 TRBV7-8 . . CASSLQISGNTIYF TGTGCCAGCAGCTTACAGATCTCTGGAAACACCATATATTTT
TRBJ2-7 TRBV7-9 TRBD2 . CASSDGLEYEQYF TGTGCCAGCAGCGACGGACTAGAGTACGAGCAGTACTTC
TRBJ2-1 TRBV2 . few CASSKNRLDRPYNEQFF TGTGCCAGCAGTAAAAATAGACTGGACCGACCTTACAATGAGCAGTTCTTC